The sequence of this T cell receptor beta chain was determined in a study of blood T cell repertoires in COVID-19 (dated by TCRdb to the early 2020s). Context from the whole study: Samples from collaborators originated in the United States, Italy and Spain and spanned both the acute and convalescent phases of COVID-19. The material from the prospective study consisted of cDNA or gDNA derived from T cells, B-cell-depleted T cells, or PBMCs. Deeply sampled blood TCRbeta repertoires from subjects exposed to, actively infected with, or recovered from COVID-19 were included in the dataset. The repertoires were released in a freely available public database intended as a resource for research on the immune response to SARS-CoV-2. The samples were drawn from two sources: the first 160 participants of the ongoing ImmuneRACE study, and 1,200 or so subjects contributed by 6 global collaborators. Nearly every sample came with metadata listing a de-identified subject ID, COVID-19 status, age in years and sex. Where available, HLA class I and class II types were taken from metadata supplied by the sample provider and were not determined by assay-based typing. The paper as a whole reports these results and caveats: The quantity of clinical and demographic metadata differed by source and by participant and was supplied without curation.

On this clone itself: No antigen is known for it. Per-base qualities were not stored, and no clone one base away is much larger.

The germline V gene (reference sequence) provides CDR1 MNHEY and CDR2 SMNVEV. From cysteine to phenylalanine, the CDR3 is 15 amino acids long. Just CDR3 DNA is preserved here, 45 bases in frame from base 1. V is shortened by 1 base, J by 3 bases, and the region joining them spans 12 bases. TCRbeta CDR3 regions were amplified from genomic DNA using the immunoSEQ Assay, a bias-controlled multiplex PCR. The paper's processing steps were these. Within the assay, amplification of reference gene primers was used to estimate how many nucleated cells each sample contained. To quantify the absolute abundance of each unique TCRbeta CDR3 rearrangement, sequence reads were collapsed and filtered. For each sample, productive Simpson clonality was calculated as the square root of Simpson's diversity index across productive rearrangements. Not all clones reach the TCRdb copy of this immuneACCESS table, which keeps in-frame sequences only. Checked studies attribute under half of the gap to unresolved V genes and leave the rest unexplained. V and J calls and clone size are given by that table; D and trimming were obtained from the DNA. Recorded for this sample are tens of thousands of clones; roughly 84% of them occurred a single time. The ten largest account for about 4.6% of the sample.

Collaborating institutions collected whole blood in K2EDTA tubes following their own protocols. For TCRbeta analysis, collaborator samples were shipped as frozen whole blood, as isolated PBMCs, or as DNA extracted from either sample type. The chain uses TRBV27 and TRBJ1-2; the D gene is possibly TRBD1, with 6 bases matching. Sequencing was performed on peripheral blood. This sequence originates from a man older than 75 with active COVID-19. The DNA reads TGTGCCAGCAGTTTATGGGGGGGGCGAGACTATGGCTACACCTTC. It translates as CASSLWGGRDYGYTF.